The 2 T cell receptor beta chains reported below all come from one sample, sequenced in a study of cytomegalovirus exposure and HLA in healthy donors. Primers included in the PCR were 60 Vbeta and 13 Jbeta primers. Clones were sequenced by immunoSEQ multiplex PCR, and TCRdb holds only the in-frame ones, with some missing. This table holds 170,000 or so clones, 80% to 90% found once. The sample consisted of PBMCs. These receptors originate from a girl aged 5-17 years in good health and CMV-seropositive.

V is TRBV19 and J is TRBJ2-7; D not resolved. The CDR3 consists of 15 residues. Trimming removed 2 bases from V and 1 base from J, with 12 bases in between. Germline V gene lookup returns CDR1 LNHDA and CDR2 SQIVND (reference sequence). CDR3 nucleotides: TGTGCCAGTAGTATAACGGGTGACCCGTCCTACGAGCAGTACTTC. This sequence encodes CASSITGDPSYEQYF.

The chain is built from TRBV7-8 and TRBJ1-1, with D perhaps TRBD1 (6 bases). The CDR3 contains 15 residues. CDR1 SGHVS and CDR2 FQNEAQ come from the germline V gene. The germline V and J ends were trimmed by 2 bases and 1 base, with 11 bases remaining between them. CDR3 region: CASSLSGGQNTEAFF. DNA of the CDR3: TGTGCCAGCAGCTTATCTGGGGGACAGAACACTGAAGCTTTCTTT.